A single sample gave rise to the 23 T cell receptor beta chains below, sequenced in a study of vaccination and CD4 T cells after COVID-19. Regarding treatment: 10-day PBMC culture with coronavirus spike peptide pools or control peptides (ViraFEST assay). The collection of CD4+ T cells from the unexposed donor took place before the COVID-19 pandemic (2011-2018). The Oncomine TCR Beta short-read assay was applied to DNA of cultured CD4+ T cells. TCRdb recomputed calls from the PCR reads with MiXCR, one row per CDR3 protein. Of 8,800 or so distinct CDR3 sequences in the sample, roughly 49% are singletons; the top ten hold around 16%. For these receptors, no antigen is known. Sequencing input: CD4+ T cells from blood, cultured in vitro. These receptors came from a human donor in good health.

This clonotype was counted only a few times. The chain carries TRBV6-1 and TRBJ2-5; D may match TRBD1 or TRBD2 (5 bases each). V lost 6 bases and J 4 bases, leaving 15 bases between the germline ends. The germline CDR1 and CDR2 sequences are MNHNS and SASEGT. The CDR3 spans 14 residues. Written as DNA, the CDR3 is TGTGCCAGCAGACGGGACCAAAGGGGAGAGACCCAGTACTTC. It yields the protein CASRRDQRGETQYF.

As regards this clonotype: An end of the junction differs from the germline gene, which may be a read error. The chain is built from TRBV20-1 and TRBJ1-5, with 11 bases fitting TRBD1. This CDR3 comprises 15 residues. Germline V gives CDR1 DFQATT, CDR2 SNEGSKA (reference sequence). CDR3 region: CSTSRGQGGGQPQHF. Here the CDR3 DNA reads TGCAGTACTAGTAGGGGACAGGGGGGCGGTCAGCCCCAGCATTTT.

This clonotype was seen a few times. The chain has TRBV19 and TRBJ1-5; TRBD1 might be the D (6 bases). CDR3 length equals 15 residues. Germline V lookup: CDR1 LNHDA, CDR2 SQIVND (reference sequence). With 5 bases removed from V and 2 bases from J, the gap between germline ends came to 13 bases. The CDR3 is CASSPRGGRNQPQHF. DNA for the CDR3: TGTGCCAGTAGTCCCCGGGGGGGGCGCAATCAGCCCCAGCATTTT. The entire variable domain, with the rest obtained from reference TRBV19 and TRBJ1-5, is as follows: DGGITQSPKYLFRKEGQNVTLSCEQNLNHDAMYWYRQDPGQGLRLIYYSQIVNDFQKGDIAEGYSVSREKKESFPLTVTSAQKNPTAFYLCASSPRGGRNQPQHFGDGTRLSIL.

The chain employs TRBV27 and TRBJ1-5, with 7 nucleotides matching TRBD1. The J segment lost 5 bases and the V segment lost 6 bases, leaving 7 bases of the junction unmatched. The germline gives CDR1 MNHEY, CDR2 SMNVEV (reference sequence). The CDR3 covers 14 residues. The CDR3 nucleotides are TGTGCCAGCAGACACGGACAGGAGCATCAGCCCCAGCATTTT. It yields the protein CASRHGQEHQPQHF.

There are a few counts of this clonotype. The conserved phenylalanine or tryptophan is not found at the CDR3 terminus, so this likely reflects a read error. The rearrangement joins TRBV12-3 or TRBV12-4 to TRBJ2-7; D perhaps matches TRBD1 (6 bases). The CDR3 is 13 amino acids. V lost 7 bases and J 2 bases, leaving 12 bases between the germline ends. This CDR3 reads CASTSGEPYEQYL. For the CDR3, the DNA is TGTGCCAGCACCTCAGGGGAGCCCTACGAGCAGTACTTA.

This chain uses TRBV20-1 with TRBJ2-1; 7 bases agree with TRBD2. Per germline, CDR1 DFQATT and CDR2 SNEGSKA (reference sequence). Trimming cost V 4 bases and J 2 bases; bases outside gene matches: 8. This CDR3 contains 15 residues. The CDR3 loop reads CSANHRDYPYNEQFF. The CDR3 nucleotides are TGCAGTGCTAACCACCGGGACTACCCCTACAATGAGCAGTTCTTC.

This clonotype was counted a few times. The rearrangement joins TRBV20-1 to TRBJ1-1, with a possible D match to TRBD1 (6 bases). Germline CDR1 reads DFQATT; CDR2 reads SNEGSKA (reference sequence). The CDR3 totals 12 residues. Trimming took off 5 bases at V and 6 bases at J, with 13 bases between the two ends. DNA of the CDR3: TGCAGTGCTCCAAGAACAGGGTCTGAAGCTTTCTTT. Translated: CSAPRTGSEAFF.

The CDR3 here is CASSLTGLGAEAFF. The CDR3 nucleotides read TGTGCCAGCAGCTTAACAGGGTTGGGGGCTGAAGCTTTCTTT. The V and J genes are TRBV7-2 and TRBJ1-1, with a possible D match to TRBD1 (6 bases). Germline CDR1 and CDR2: SGHTA and FQGNSA. V shed 2 bases and J shed 6 bases, with 13 bases lying between them. The CDR3 runs 14 residues.

The gene calls are TRBV12-3 or TRBV12-4 and TRBJ2-5; 8 positions agree with TRBD2. The J segment lost 9 bases and the V segment lost 3 bases, leaving 9 bases of the junction unmatched. CDR3 length: 14 residues. The CDR3 spells CASSLVGRAHPQYF. The CDR3, as DNA: TGTGCCAGCAGTTTGGTCGGGAGGGCCCATCCCCAGTACTTC.

This clonotype has a handful of counts. The J gene is TRBJ1-5, the V gene TRBV19; possible D gene TRBD1, 5 bases. From germline, CDR1 is LNHDA and CDR2 SQIVND (reference sequence). V shed 1 base and J shed 5 bases, with 9 bases lying between them. The CDR3 sequence is 14 residues long. The CDR3 nucleotides are TGTGCCAGTAGTATAGCCAGGGACTATCAGCCCCAGCATTTT. It encodes CASSIARDYQPQHF.

This clonotype was detected only a few times. The V gene is TRBV21-1, the J gene TRBJ2-1; the table gives TRBD1 as D, unverified against the DNA. TRBV21-1 is assigned pseudogene status. The CDR3 sequence is 14 residues long. CDR3 DNA: TGTGCCAGCAGCATAACCCCCCGGGCCAATGAGCAGTTCTTC. Its protein product is CASSITPRANEQFF.

The V and J genes are TRBV5-4 and TRBJ1-5, with a tentative D call TRBD1 (5 bases). The CDR3 loop spans 14 amino acids. Germline V gene lookup returns CDR1 SGHNT and CDR2 YYREEE (reference sequence). The V gene lost 4 bases and the J gene lost 4 bases, with 12 bases spanning the gap. The CDR3 loop is CASSLKGPNQPQHF. The CDR3 DNA sequence: TGTGCCAGCAGCCTCAAGGGACCAAATCAGCCCCAGCATTTT.

This clonotype has only a few counts. This rearrangement joins TRBV6-2 or TRBV6-3 to TRBJ1-1; weak D call: TRBD1 (5 bases). V shed 6 bases and J shed 3 bases, with 11 bases lying between them. CDR3 length: 13 amino acids. The germline V gene encodes CDR1 MNHEY and CDR2 SVGEGT. This CDR3 reads CASSPGGDTEAFF. In nucleotides, the CDR3 is TGTGCCAGCAGCCCGGGGGGGGACACTGAAGCTTTCTTT.

This clonotype turned up a few times. The CDR3 spells CASSEAGGTKNIQYF. The CDR3 coding sequence is TGTGCCAGCAGTGAGGCGGGGGGCACCAAAAACATTCAGTACTTC. The chain employs TRBV6-1 and TRBJ2-4, with TRBD2 matching over 8 bases. From germline, CDR1 is MNHNS and CDR2 SASEGT. The CDR3 contains 15 residues. J was trimmed by 2 bases and V by 3 bases; bases with no gene match: 3.

V and J are TRBV20-1 and TRBJ2-5; the match to TRBD2 covers 13 bases. Germline V gene sequence: CDR1 DFQATT, CDR2 SNEGSKA (reference sequence). The V segment lost 6 bases and the J segment 5 bases; nucleotides outside the gene matches: 6. The CDR3 runs to 14 residues. The CDR3 nucleotides read TGCAGTGCCAAACTAGCGGGAGGGCTCGAGACCCAGTACTTC. Its translation: CSAKLAGGLETQYF.

This clonotype occurred a few times. This chain links TRBV20-1 with TRBJ2-2; D gene unclear. V dropped 3 bases and J dropped 1 base, with 6 bases sitting between them. The V gene's germline CDR1 is DFQATT and CDR2 SNEGSKA (reference sequence). The CDR3 has 13 residues. CDR3 amino acids: CSARLGNTGELFF. The CDR3 nucleotides are TGCAGTGCTAGGCTAGGGAACACCGGGGAGCTGTTTTTT.

The chain recombines TRBV6-1 with TRBJ1-2, with TRBD1 as a possible D gene (5 bases). Trimming left V 2 bases short and J 4 bases short, with 14 bases between. The germline V gene encodes CDR1 MNHNS and CDR2 SASEGT. The CDR3 spans 15 residues. CDR3 residues: CASSEQGAAGYGYTF. For the CDR3, the DNA is TGTGCCAGCAGTGAACAGGGAGCGGCAGGCTATGGCTACACCTTC.

The CDR3 DNA is TGTGCCAGCAGTTTTAGCGGGACCAGGAATGAGCAGTTCTTC. Translation gives CASSFSGTRNEQFF. The chain links TRBV12-3 or TRBV12-4 to TRBJ2-1, with 8 bases identical to TRBD2. The CDR3 runs 14 residues. The ends lost 3 bases at V and 7 bases at J; junction bases unmatched: 5.

The V and J genes are TRBV27 and TRBJ1-5, with TRBD1 as a possible D gene (5 bases). V was pared by 5 bases and J by 7 bases, with 18 bases between. The CDR3 consists of 15 residues. Germline V lookup: CDR1 MNHEY, CDR2 SMNVEV (reference sequence). The CDR3 DNA sequence: TGTGCCAGCAGTGCGGGAACGGGACGTGGCCAGCCCCAGCATTTT. Protein sequence: CASSAGTGRGQPQHF.

The genes are TRBV14 and TRBJ2-7; TRBD1 matches 9 bases. Germline CDR1 reads SGHDN; CDR2 reads FVKESK. Trimming cost V 6 bases and J 9 bases; bases outside gene matches: 6. The CDR3 sequence is 12 residues long. CDR3 amino acids: CASSPTGGRQYF. CDR3 DNA sequence: TGTGCCAGCAGTCCCACAGGGGGCAGGCAGTACTTC. Supplemented by reference TRBV14 and TRBJ2-7, the full variable domain reads EAGVTQFPSHSVIEKGQTVTLRCDPISGHDNLYWYRRVMGKEIKFLLHFVKESKQDESGMPNNRFLAERTGGTYSTLKVQPAELEDSGVYFCASSPTGGRQYFGPGTRLTVT.

This clonotype was seen a handful of times. The chain employs TRBV6-2 or TRBV6-3 and TRBJ2-6; D may be TRBD1 (5 bases). This CDR3 is 15 amino acids long. Trimming removed 6 bases from V and 2 bases from J, with 11 bases in between. The germline V gene encodes CDR1 MNHEY and CDR2 SVGEGT. The CDR3 DNA sequence: TGTGCCAGCAGCGAAGGGGTAACTGGGGCCAACGTCCTGACTTTC. This gives the protein CASSEGVTGANVLTF.

In this sample, this clonotype turned up a few times. This chain connects TRBV20-1 to TRBJ2-5; 9 bases fit TRBD1. V shed 6 bases and J 5 bases; nucleotides not matched to a gene: 10. This CDR3 spans 14 amino acids. Germline V lookup: CDR1 DFQATT, CDR2 SNEGSKA (reference sequence). The CDR3 spells CSAIKGQGTETQYF. CDR3 coding DNA: TGCAGTGCGATAAAGGGACAGGGAACGGAGACCCAGTACTTC.

The sample holds a few counts of this clonotype. The chain combines TRBV20-1 with TRBJ2-5, with 13 bases identical to TRBD2. This CDR3 has 19 residues. Germline V lookup: CDR1 DFQATT, CDR2 SNEGSKA (reference sequence). J gave up 2 bases and V 0 bases, and 12 bases lay outside the gene matches. The CDR3 spells CSARDLLRLAGGIQETQYF. CDR3 in DNA: TGCAGTGCTAGAGATCTCTTAAGACTAGCGGGGGGAATACAAGAGACCCAGTACTTC.